This entry lists 22 T cell receptor beta chains sequenced from one sample in a study of blood T cell repertoires in COVID-19 (dated by TCRdb to 2020 to 2021). Library creation used the immunoSEQ multiplex PCR assay. TCRdb took this table from immuneACCESS and kept in-frame rearrangements with V and J called. Such tables lack part of the clones; where checked against another copy, unresolved V genes explain under half of the gap, and the rest is unexplained. Counted in this sample were fewer than 200,000 clones; about 85% of them appeared once. The ten largest make up approximately 9.4% of the sample. Specimen: peripheral blood. The receptors here all came from a woman older than 75 with acute or convalescent COVID-19.

This clone was seen only once. The CDR3 DNA sequence: TGCAGTGCTAGTCTGCCAGGGGGAGGCTACACCTTC. Translating gives CSASLPGGGYTF. The chain has TRBV20-1 and TRBJ1-2, with 7 bases aligning to TRBD1. Germline values: CDR1 DFQATT, CDR2 SNEGSKA (reference sequence). This CDR3 spans 12 amino acids. Unmatched junction bases numbered 6, after V lost 3 bases and J lost 8 bases.

V is TRBV7-2 and J is TRBJ2-3; TRBD2 is a possible D gene (5 bases). This CDR3 is 16 amino acids long. V dropped 5 bases and J dropped 2 bases, with 17 bases sitting between them. CDR1 and CDR2 from the germline V gene are SGHTA and FQGNSA. In nucleotides, the CDR3 is TGTGCCAGCAGCCTCAGCGGCCCGGGGTCCACAGATACGCAGTATTTT. As protein: CASSLSGPGSTDTQYF.

The rearrangement links TRBV4-1 to TRBJ1-4; 9 nucleotides line up with TRBD1. V dropped 4 bases and J dropped 3; count of bases not matched to a gene: 9. This CDR3 contains 17 residues. Germline CDR1 and CDR2: MGHRA and YSYEKL. The CDR3 is CASSRNRDRVSNEKLFF. CDR3 sequence (DNA): TGCGCCAGCAGCCGAAACCGGGACAGGGTCTCTAATGAAAAACTGTTTTTT.

The chain combines TRBV15 with TRBJ2-1, with 13 bases that match TRBD2. CDR1 and CDR2 from the germline V gene are LNHNV and YYDKDF (reference sequence). The CDR3 extends over 17 amino acids. V lost 9 bases to trimming and J lost 2 bases; unmatched junction nucleotides: 10. The CDR3 loop is CATGGRGLAGTYNEQFF. The CDR3 DNA reads as TGTGCCACGGGTGGCAGGGGACTAGCGGGAACCTACAATGAGCAGTTCTTC.

The V and J genes are TRBV9 and TRBJ2-3; possible D gene TRBD2, 6 bases. The germline V gene encodes CDR1 SGDLS and CDR2 YYNGEE. This CDR3 is built from 14 residues. V lost 2 bases and J 4 bases, leaving 11 bases between the germline ends. CDR3 DNA: TGTGCCAGCAGCGTCCGGGAGAGGTCAGATACGCAGTATTTT. Its translation is CASSVRERSDTQYF.

The V gene is TRBV10-3, the J gene TRBJ2-1; tentatively, D is TRBD2 (5 bases). CDR1 is ENHRY and CDR2 is SYGVKD in the germline V gene. The CDR3 is 12 residues long. With 4 bases removed from V and 11 bases from J, the gap between germline ends came to 12 bases. CDR3 protein: CAISVARGKQFF. For the CDR3, the DNA is TGTGCCATCAGTGTGGCTCGGGGTAAGCAGTTCTTC.

This clone has more than one count but fewer than ten. CDR3 bases: TGTGCCAGCAGCCAAGCTTCGGACAGGGAGGGCACTGAAGCTTTCTTT. Translation: CASSQASDREGTEAFF. The V gene is TRBV3-1 (or the pseudogene TRBV3-2), the J gene TRBJ1-1, with 8 bases matching TRBD1. The V gene's germline CDR1 is LGHDT and CDR2 YNNKEL (reference sequence). The CDR3 contains 16 residues. V gave up 1 base and J gave up 4 bases; unmatched junction bases: 8.

This rearrangement joins TRBV5-1 to TRBJ2-1; 8 nucleotides align to TRBD2. The junction had 4 bases not matched to a gene; V was cut back by 4 bases and J by 1 base. In germline, CDR1 is SGHRS, CDR2 YFSETQ. The CDR3 length is 15 residues. The CDR3 DNA reads TGCGCCAGCAGCCAGATAGCGGGGTCCTACAATGAGCAGTTCTTC. Translated, it gives CASSQIAGSYNEQFF.

The V call is TRBV6-1, the J call TRBJ1-6; tentative D call: TRBD1 (5 bases). Germline V gene data show CDR1 as MNHNS and CDR2 as SASEGT. CDR3 length: 19 amino acids. V lost 3 bases and J lost 5, with 23 bases in between. The CDR3 sequence: CASSEGGGPALLNNSPLHF. CDR3 bases: TGTGCCAGCAGTGAGGGGGGGGGACCGGCCCTTTTAAATAATTCACCCCTCCACTTT.

This clone was recorded only once. This chain joins TRBV6-6 and TRBJ1-1; TRBD1 matches 7 bases. V trimming: 6 bases; J trimming: 7 bases; junction bases outside the gene matches: 8. CDR3 length: 13 residues. Looked up from germline, CDR1 is MNHNY and CDR2 is SVGAGI (reference sequence). The CDR3 nucleotides read TGTGCCAGCAGCTATGACAGGGCTGGTGAAGCTTTCTTT. Encoded protein: CASSYDRAGEAFF.

The genes are TRBV19 and TRBJ1-1, with TRBD1 matching 11 bases. The V segment lost 6 bases and the J segment 11 bases; nucleotides outside the gene matches: 11. This CDR3 is 14 amino acids long. Germline CDR1 is LNHDA and CDR2 is SQIVND (reference sequence). CDR3 region: CASSRGGQGVVAFF. The CDR3 DNA reads TGTGCCAGTAGCCGTGGGGGACAGGGGGTCGTTGCTTTCTTT. Filled out from reference TRBV19 and TRBJ1-1, the complete variable domain reads DGGITQSPKYLFRKEGQNVTLSCEQNLNHDAMYWYRQDPGQGLRLIYYSQIVNDFQKGDIAEGYSVSREKKESFPLTVTSAQKNPTAFYLCASSRGGQGVVAFFGQGTRLTVV.

V usage is TRBV9 and J usage is TRBJ1-2; 7 bases are a match to TRBD1. J gave up 4 bases and V 0 bases, and 6 bases lay outside the gene matches. The CDR3 is 15 residues long. Germline V gives CDR1 SGDLS, CDR2 YYNGEE. CDR3 DNA sequence: TGTGCCAGCAGCGTAGAGGGCAGGGGGTCCTATGGCTACACCTTC. It translates to CASSVEGRGSYGYTF.

The chain couples TRBV19 to TRBJ2-5; maybe TRBD2 (5 bases). Deletions cut 4 bases from V and 5 bases from J, with 20 bases between. Per germline, CDR1 LNHDA and CDR2 SQIVND (reference sequence). The CDR3 runs to 16 residues. In DNA, the CDR3 is TGTGCCAGTAGTACCTTCGCCTCCCGGACGGGGGAGACCCAGTACTTC. It translates to CASSTFASRTGETQYF.

The genes are TRBV24-1 and TRBJ2-7; D may be TRBD1 (6 bases). Germline loops: CDR1 KGHDR, CDR2 SFDVKD. The ends were cut back, 1 base at V and 3 bases at J, with 9 bases in the middle. The CDR3 covers 14 residues. This chain's CDR3 is CATSDLRGSYEQYF. The CDR3 nucleotides are TGTGCCACCAGTGATTTAAGGGGGAGCTACGAGCAGTACTTC.

In this sample, this clone turned up a few times. V gene TRBV5-1 combines with J gene TRBJ2-2; possibly TRBD1 for D (5 bases). From germline, CDR1 is SGHRS and CDR2 YFSETQ. This CDR3 contains 16 residues. The V end was cut by 4 bases, the J end by 1 base, with 14 bases between. This CDR3 is CASSLNGQGNTGELFF. CDR3 in DNA: TGCGCCAGCAGCCTGAACGGGCAGGGGAACACCGGGGAGCTGTTTTTT.

Of note for this clone: An end of the junction differs from the germline gene, which may be a read error. The chain couples TRBV23-1 to TRBJ1-1; perhaps TRBD1 as D (6 bases). TRBV23-1 is placed among ORFs of uncertain function. The CDR3 is 13 residues long. CDR3 region: CASTQSRGTEAFF. The CDR3 nucleotides are TGCGCCAGCACTCAAAGCAGGGGCACTGAAGCTTTCTTT.

There are a few counts of this clone. In the same sample, other DNA sequences code for this CDR3. The rearrangement joins TRBV7-3 to TRBJ1-1, with D maybe TRBD1 (5 bases). CDR3 length equals 14 residues. From germline, CDR1 is SGHTA and CDR2 FQGTGA. Trimming stripped 5 bases from V and 5 bases from J, with 15 bases between. The CDR3 reads CASSPGTGGTEAFF. Here the CDR3 DNA reads TGTGCCAGCAGCCCCGGAACGGGGGGAACTGAAGCTTTCTTT.

The chain employs TRBV4-3 and TRBJ1-2; TRBD1 is a possible D gene (6 bases). CDR3 size: 16 residues. In germline, CDR1 is LGHNA, CDR2 YSLEER. With 0 bases removed from V and 4 bases from J, the gap between germline ends came to 15 bases. The CDR3 loop reads CASSQEARGAGYGYTF. The CDR3 bases are TGCGCCAGCAGCCAAGAGGCACGGGGGGCGGGCTATGGCTACACCTTC.

This rearrangement joins TRBV11-2 to TRBJ2-5; 9 nucleotides line up with TRBD2. The germline CDR1 and CDR2 sequences are SGHAT and FQNNGV. V lost 4 bases and J lost 2; bases outside the gene matches: 5. The CDR3 has 15 residues. The CDR3 region is CASSSLAGTQETQYF. The CDR3 region has the DNA TGTGCCAGCAGCTCTCTAGCGGGGACTCAAGAGACCCAGTACTTC. Variable domain in full (rest from reference TRBV11-2 and TRBJ2-5): EAGVAQSPRYKIIEKRQSVAFWCNPISGHATLYWYQQILGQGPKLLIQFQNNGVVDDSQLPKDRFSAERLKGVDSTLKIQPAKLEDSAVYLCASSSLAGTQETQYFGPGTRLLVL.

Here the CDR3 DNA reads TGTGCCAGCAGCAGCCGGGACAGGATTACACCCCTCCACTTT. Residues: CASSSRDRITPLHF. The chain couples TRBV7-2 to TRBJ1-6; 8 bases align to TRBD1. The CDR3 spans 14 residues. Germline V gene data show CDR1 as SGHTA and CDR2 as FQGNSA. Losses at the gene ends were 5 bases for V and 11 bases for J; bases not matched to a gene: 8.

In this sample, this clone turned up once. The chain links TRBV4-3 to TRBJ1-4; 8 bases agree with TRBD1. The ends lost 0 bases at V and 7 bases at J; junction bases unmatched: 13. This CDR3 contains 18 residues. Germline CDR1 and CDR2: LGHNA and YSLEER. In DNA form, the CDR3 reads TGCGCCAGCAGCCAAGACGGAGGGACAGGACTCATCGGTGAAAAACTGTTTTTT. As protein: CASSQDGGTGLIGEKLFF.

The chain uses TRBV28 and TRBJ2-1; a weak D match, TRBD2 (6 bases). The germline V and J ends were trimmed by 2 bases and 5 bases, with 10 bases remaining between them. The CDR3 is 14 amino acids. Germline V lookup: CDR1 MDHEN, CDR2 SYDVKM. The CDR3 DNA sequence: TGTGCCAGCAGTTTAGCCGGGACTCACAATGAGCAGTTCTTC. This sequence encodes CASSLAGTHNEQFF.